This T cell receptor (beta chain) was captured in a study of blood T cells in healthy people across ages. Trimming took off 4 bases at V and 7 bases at J, with 14 bases between the two ends. This CDR3 has 13 amino acids. Germline V gene sequence: CDR1 SGHVS, CDR2 FQNEAQ. Russia was home to the donors, healthy Caucasian individuals aged roughly 6 to 100. RNA extraction gave at least 5 micrograms of total RNA per sample. A second about 7 to 12 cycle PCR used barcoded and J-beta primers. TCRdb redid the calling of the 5' RACE reads with MiXCR, one entry per CDR3 protein. The data show over 1,300,000 distinct CDR3 sequences, 45% to 70% seen once.

The sample comprised blood. The source of this sequence is a man aged 18 to 35 in good health. The J gene is TRBJ2-7, the V gene TRBV7-8; tentative D call: TRBD2 (5 bases). As DNA, the CDR3 is TGTGCCAGCAGCTCACTAGATGCGGGTGAGCAGTACTTC. It codes for CASSSLDAGEQYF.